This T cell receptor (beta chain) comes out of a study of T cell repertoires in cytomegalovirus infection. Across the whole study: Carrying CMV and the relevant HLA type showed in public TCR beta signatures.

By share, this clonotype counts as medium-sized. In TCRdb, the reads were re-called with MiXCR into one record per CDR3 protein. The data contain roughly 150,000 distinct CDR3 sequences, roughly a quarter of them seen just once; the ten biggest clones take up about a tenth. Sequenced material: PBMCs. The clonotype originates from a human donor in good health (CMV status not recorded). Some clones in this sample may be carry-over from other donors' samples.

The DNA for the CDR3 is TGTGCCAGCAGTCCAGGGTTTAGCAATCAGCCCCAGCATTTT. This translates into CASSPGFSNQPQHF. The V and J genes are TRBV7-2 and TRBJ1-5; TRBD1 might be the D (5 bases). There are 14 residues in the CDR3. Trimming pared 6 bases from V and 0 bases from J, leaving 9 bases between. In germline, CDR1 is SGHTA, CDR2 FQGNSA.